Shown below are 21 T cell receptor beta chains from a single sample sequenced in a study of cytomegalovirus exposure and HLA in healthy donors. Primers for the PCR totalled 60 Vbeta and 13 Jbeta. This table comes from immunoSEQ multiplex PCR, and its TCRdb copy is limited to in-frame clones, with some not included. The data contain around 150,000 clones, about 65% of them singletons. The sample taken for sequencing was PBMCs. The receptor set was obtained from a woman in her thirties in good health and CMV-seronegative.

The CDR3 DNA reads TGTGCCAGCAGTGGAGGGGGGGCTGAAGCTTTCTTT. This gives the protein CASSGGGAEAFF. V usage is TRBV7-3 and J usage is TRBJ1-1; D possibly corresponds to TRBD1 (6 bases). The length of the CDR3 is 12 residues. The V gene lost 6 bases and the J gene lost 6 bases, with 11 bases spanning the gap. From germline, CDR1 is SGHTA and CDR2 FQGTGA.

This chain uses TRBV28 with TRBJ1-5, with D perhaps matching TRBD1 (5 bases). Trimming cost V 8 bases and J 3 bases, with 17 bases left between them. This CDR3 contains 15 residues. Germline V gives CDR1 MDHEN, CDR2 SYDVKM. The CDR3 nucleotides read TGTGCCAGCCTGGGGCCCTGGCATCTCAATCAGCCCCAGCATTTT. As protein: CASLGPWHLNQPQHF.

The chain has TRBV28 and TRBJ2-1; maybe TRBD2 (6 bases). CDR1 and CDR2 from the germline V gene are MDHEN and SYDVKM. V was cut by 10 bases and J by 3 bases, with 13 bases left in between. This CDR3 spans 13 amino acids. The CDR3 is CATLGRGYNEQFF. CDR3 sequence (DNA): TGTGCCACCTTAGGGCGGGGCTACAATGAGCAGTTCTTC.

This clone was counted only a few times. One end of the junction varies from germline; a read error may be responsible. This sequence joins TRBV5-6 and TRBJ1-2; no definite D call. Germline assignment: CDR1 SGHDT and CDR2 YYEEEE. The CDR3 sequence is 12 residues long. This CDR3 is CASSTLDYGYPF. CDR3 coding DNA: TGTGCCAGCAGTACTTTAGACTATGGCTACCCCTTC.

The chain carries TRBV6-1 and TRBJ1-2; tentatively, D is TRBD1 (6 bases). Looked up from germline, CDR1 is MNHNS and CDR2 is SASEGT. The CDR3 has 16 residues. Trimming cost V 0 bases and J 0 bases, with 11 bases left between them. CDR3 loop: CASSEARTETNYGYTF. The CDR3 DNA sequence: TGTGCCAGCAGTGAAGCGCGGACAGAAACTAACTATGGCTACACCTTC.

The chain is built from TRBV19 and TRBJ1-1; weak D call: TRBD1 (5 bases). The CDR3 is 14 amino acids. The germline V gene has CDR1 LNHDA and CDR2 SQIVND (reference sequence). Deletions cut 3 bases from V and 1 base from J, with 9 bases between. The CDR3 bases are TGTGCCAGTAGTATTACAGGTCGGAACACTGAAGCTTTCTTT. It translates to CASSITGRNTEAFF.

This clone came up once. The rearrangement links TRBV5-5 to TRBJ1-1; weak D call: TRBD1 (6 bases). V was pared by 4 bases and J by 6 bases, with 16 bases between. Germline lookup yields CDR1 SGHKS and CDR2 YYEKEE (reference sequence). The CDR3 is made up of 14 amino acids. CDR3 sequence reads: CASSIPDRLAEAFF. In DNA form, the CDR3 reads TGTGCCAGCAGCATCCCCGACAGGCTCGCTGAAGCTTTCTTT.

The chain combines TRBV28 with TRBJ2-3; TRBD1 matches 7 bases. After removal of 1 base from V and 0 bases from J, the junction contained 7 bases not matched to a gene. The CDR3 runs 17 residues. The germline V gene has CDR1 MDHEN and CDR2 SYDVKM. CDR3 DNA: TGTGCCAGCAGTTTATTAGCCCGGGACAGAAGCACAGATACGCAGTATTTT. Residues: CASSLLARDRSTDTQYF.

The V and J genes are TRBV19 and TRBJ2-5; 8 bases are shared with TRBD1. The CDR3 extends over 14 amino acids. The V gene's germline CDR1 is LNHDA and CDR2 SQIVND (reference sequence). V dropped 4 bases and J dropped 3; count of bases not matched to a gene: 4. This CDR3 reads CASSTSTGEETQYF. CDR3 DNA: TGTGCCAGTAGTACATCGACAGGGGAAGAGACCCAGTACTTC.

This clone was seen only a few times. This chain links TRBV7-9 with TRBJ2-1; D is possibly TRBD2 (6 bases). The CDR3 contains 12 residues. V was clipped by 4 bases and J by 10 bases, with 11 bases between them. Germline CDR1 and CDR2: SEHNR and FQNEAQ (reference sequence). CDR3 coding DNA: TGTGCCAGCAGCTCCCCGGGGGAAGAGCAGTTCTTC. Protein sequence: CASSSPGEEQFF. The entire variable domain, with the rest obtained from reference TRBV7-9 and TRBJ2-1, is as follows: DTGVSQNPRHKITKRGQNVTFRCDPISEHNRLYWYRQTLGQGPEFLTYFQNEAQLEKSRLLSDRFSAERPKGSFSTLEIQRTEQGDSAMYLCASSSPGEEQFFGPGTRLTVL.

This clone occurred once. The rearrangement joins TRBV27 to TRBJ1-6; 9 positions match TRBD1. Germline V gives CDR1 MNHEY, CDR2 SMNVEV (reference sequence). With V trimmed by 3 bases and J by 9 bases, 6 bases remained unmatched. CDR3 length: 15 residues. The CDR3 nucleotides read TGTGCCAGCAGTTTTACAGGGGGCCTTAGTTCACCCCTCCACTTT. It is translated as CASSFTGGLSSPLHF.

This clone has a single count. The CDR3 here is CASSSGLAGDTQYF. Written as DNA, the CDR3 is TGTGCCAGCAGCTCCGGACTAGCGGGAGATACGCAGTATTTT. The chain uses TRBV7-3 and TRBJ2-3, with 11 bases matching TRBD2. Germline V lookup: CDR1 SGHTA, CDR2 FQGTGA. The ends lost 4 bases at V and 5 bases at J; junction bases unmatched: 2. The CDR3 loop spans 14 amino acids.

The chain couples TRBV27 to TRBJ1-1; weak D call: TRBD1 (5 bases). This CDR3 contains 13 residues. Trimming stripped 3 bases from V and 2 bases from J, with 7 bases between. Per the germline V gene, CDR1 is MNHEY and CDR2 is SMNVEV (reference sequence). The CDR3 nucleotides are TGTGCCAGCAGTTTTCAGGGCAACACTGAAGCTTTCTTT. It specifies CASSFQGNTEAFF.

This clone was seen only once. The chain combines TRBV28 with TRBJ2-7, with TRBD2 matching 11 bases. The germline V gene has CDR1 MDHEN and CDR2 SYDVKM. The junction had 11 bases not matched to a gene; V was cut back by 4 bases and J by 6 bases. CDR3 size: 16 residues. CDR3 DNA sequence: TGTGCCAGCAGTTACCTTAGCGGGAGGGCCTCCCTCGAGCAGTACTTC. Its protein is CASSYLSGRASLEQYF.

V usage is TRBV19 and J usage is TRBJ1-6; 7 positions agree with TRBD1. The CDR3 sequence is 14 residues long. Looked up from germline, CDR1 is LNHDA and CDR2 is SQIVND (reference sequence). V was pared by 3 bases and J by 10 bases, with 6 bases of the junction left unmatched. The CDR3 reads CASSITGDQSPLHF. In DNA, the CDR3 is TGTGCCAGTAGTATTACAGGGGATCAATCACCCCTCCACTTT.

This clone appeared a few times. The rearrangement uses TRBV7-9 and TRBJ2-3; TRBD2 agrees at 8 bases. The V segment lost 5 bases and the J segment 6 bases; nucleotides outside the gene matches: 10. Per the germline V gene, CDR1 is SEHNR and CDR2 is FQNEAQ (reference sequence). The CDR3 has 15 amino acids. The CDR3 nucleotides are TGTGCCAGCAGCCAAGGAGCGGGGGCGGGGGATACGCAGTATTTT. Encoded protein: CASSQGAGAGDTQYF.

The rearrangement joins TRBV30 to TRBJ1-6; 7 bases line up with TRBD1. Per germline, CDR1 GTSNPN and CDR2 SVGIG (reference sequence). Trimming cost V 4 bases and J 5 bases; bases outside gene matches: 2. The CDR3 covers 13 residues. CDR3 coding DNA: TGTGCCTGGAAAGGACAGGATAATTCACCCCTCCACTTT. Residues: CAWKGQDNSPLHF.

In its sample, this clone was seen a few times. The J gene is TRBJ2-3, the V gene TRBV9, with 7 nucleotides matching TRBD2. CDR1 and CDR2 (germline): SGDLS, YYNGEE. The CDR3 runs to 15 residues. V shed 4 bases and J 1 base; nucleotides not matched to a gene: 6. The CDR3 sequence: CASSPSAGRTDTQYF. In DNA form, the CDR3 reads TGTGCCAGCAGCCCTTCAGCGGGACGCACAGATACGCAGTATTTT. Complete variable domain (other parts from reference TRBV9 and TRBJ2-3): DSGVTQTPKHLITATGQRVTLRCSPRSGDLSVYWYQQSLDQGLQFLIQYYNGEERAKGNILERFSAQQFPDLHSELNLSSLELGDSALYFCASSPSAGRTDTQYFGPGTRLTVL.

The rearrangement uses TRBV30 and TRBJ1-5; 12 bases match TRBD1. The germline CDR1 and CDR2 sequences are GTSNPN and SVGIG (reference sequence). J lost 7 bases, V lost 1 base, and 2 bases had no gene match. The CDR3 totals 14 residues. In nucleotides, the CDR3 is TGTGCCTGGAGTGCTGGGACAGGGGGCCAGCCCCAGCATTTT. This encodes CAWSAGTGGQPQHF.

This clone was seen a single time. This chain links TRBV7-9 with TRBJ2-1; no clear D. The germline V gene has CDR1 SEHNR and CDR2 FQNEAQ (reference sequence). V lost 5 bases to trimming and J lost 12 bases, with 14 bases between them. The CDR3 length is 12 residues. CDR3 DNA: TGTGCCAGCAGCGCGGTCAGAAGTTCGCAGTTCTTC. This translates into CASSAVRSSQFF.

This clone turned up a few times. The rearrangement joins TRBV29-1 to TRBJ1-1, with 8 bases matching TRBD1. From germline, CDR1 is SQVTM and CDR2 ANQGSEA. V lost 4 bases, J lost 1 base, and 8 bases stayed unmatched. The CDR3 is 15 amino acids. As DNA, the CDR3 is TGCAGCGTTGTTCGGGTGGACAGGGAGAACACTGAAGCTTTCTTT. Translating it yields CSVVRVDRENTEAFF.